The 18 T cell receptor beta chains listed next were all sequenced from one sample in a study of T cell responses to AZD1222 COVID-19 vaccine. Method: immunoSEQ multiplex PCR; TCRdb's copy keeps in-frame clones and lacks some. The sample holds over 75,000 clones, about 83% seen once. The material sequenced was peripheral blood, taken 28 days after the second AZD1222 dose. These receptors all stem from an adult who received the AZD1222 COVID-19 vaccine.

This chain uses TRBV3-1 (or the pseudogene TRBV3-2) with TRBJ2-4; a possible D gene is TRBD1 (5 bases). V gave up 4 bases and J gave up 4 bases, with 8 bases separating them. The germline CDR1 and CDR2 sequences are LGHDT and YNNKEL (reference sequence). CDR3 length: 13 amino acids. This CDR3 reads CASSPQGKNIQYF. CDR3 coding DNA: TGTGCCAGCAGCCCCCAGGGTAAAAACATTCAGTACTTC.

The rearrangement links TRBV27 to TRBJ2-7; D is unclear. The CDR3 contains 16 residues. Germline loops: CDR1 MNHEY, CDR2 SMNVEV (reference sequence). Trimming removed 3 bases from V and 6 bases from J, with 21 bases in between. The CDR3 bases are TGTGCCAGCAGTTTTAGAGAGGCTTTGGGTGTCCGCGAGCAGTACTTC. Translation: CASSFREALGVREQYF.

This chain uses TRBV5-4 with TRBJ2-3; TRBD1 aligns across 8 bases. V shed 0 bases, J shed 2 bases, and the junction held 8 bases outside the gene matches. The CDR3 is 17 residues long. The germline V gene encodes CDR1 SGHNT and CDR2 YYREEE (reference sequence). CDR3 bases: TGTGCCAGCAGCTTGGTTTCCGGACAGGGAATCACAGATACGCAGTATTTT. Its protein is CASSLVSGQGITDTQYF.

Here the CDR3 DNA reads TGTGCCACTTTCGGACAGGGGTCCAACACTGAAGCTTTCTTT. It translates to CATFGQGSNTEAFF. The chain employs TRBV10-3 and TRBJ1-1; 9 nucleotides align to TRBD1. CDR3 size: 14 residues. The V gene end was trimmed by 10 bases and the J gene end by 2 bases; junction bases not matched to a gene: 8. In germline, CDR1 is ENHRY, CDR2 SYGVKD.

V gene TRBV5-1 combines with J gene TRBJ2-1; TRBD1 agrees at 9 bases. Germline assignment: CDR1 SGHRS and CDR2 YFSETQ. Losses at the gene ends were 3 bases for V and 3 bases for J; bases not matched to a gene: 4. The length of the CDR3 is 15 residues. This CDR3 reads CASSSGQGLYNEQFF. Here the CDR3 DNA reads TGCGCCAGCAGCTCGGGACAGGGCCTCTACAATGAGCAGTTCTTC.

The CDR3, as DNA: TGTGCCAGCAGGATGGGGGCGAGAGCTTTCTTT. Amino acids: CASRMGARAFF. The chain recombines TRBV12-3 or TRBV12-4 with TRBJ1-1; maybe TRBD1 (6 bases). Trimming shortened V by 6 bases and J by 10 bases, and 12 bases separated the two germline ends. This CDR3 comprises 11 residues.

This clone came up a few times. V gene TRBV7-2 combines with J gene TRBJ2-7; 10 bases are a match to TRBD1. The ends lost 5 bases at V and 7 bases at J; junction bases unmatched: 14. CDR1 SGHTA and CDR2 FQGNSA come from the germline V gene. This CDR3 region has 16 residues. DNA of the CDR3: TGTGCCAGCAGCGCCCCGTGGGGACAGGGGTGGGGTGAGCAGTACTTC. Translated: CASSAPWGQGWGEQYF.

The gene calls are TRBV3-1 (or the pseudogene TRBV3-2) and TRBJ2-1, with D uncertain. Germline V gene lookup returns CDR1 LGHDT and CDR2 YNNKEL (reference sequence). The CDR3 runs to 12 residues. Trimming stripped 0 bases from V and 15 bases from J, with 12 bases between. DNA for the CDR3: TGTGCCAGCAGCCAAGAAAGGGTTGCTTTGTTCTTC. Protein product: CASSQERVALFF.

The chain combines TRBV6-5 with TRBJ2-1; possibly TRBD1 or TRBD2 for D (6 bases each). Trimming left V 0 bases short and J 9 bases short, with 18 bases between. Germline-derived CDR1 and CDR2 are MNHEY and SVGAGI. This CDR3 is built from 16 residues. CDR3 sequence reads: CASSYSLGGRRGEQFF. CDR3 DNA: TGTGCCAGCAGTTACTCCCTTGGGGGGCGGAGGGGTGAGCAGTTCTTC.

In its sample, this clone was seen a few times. The CDR3 region has the DNA TGCAGCGTTGGACCGATACCTGAAGCTTTCTTT. Translated: CSVGPIPEAFF. V gene TRBV29-1 combines with J gene TRBJ1-1, with D unclear. The V and J ends lost 4 bases and 6 bases respectively, with 9 bases between them. Germline V gene lookup returns CDR1 SQVTM and CDR2 ANQGSEA. This CDR3 contains 11 residues.

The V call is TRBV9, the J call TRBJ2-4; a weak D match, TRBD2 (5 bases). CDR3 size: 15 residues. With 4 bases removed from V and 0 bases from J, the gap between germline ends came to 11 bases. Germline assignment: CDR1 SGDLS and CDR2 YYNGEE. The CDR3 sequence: CASSPRGEAKNIQYF. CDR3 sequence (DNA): TGTGCCAGCAGCCCCCGGGGTGAAGCCAAAAACATTCAGTACTTC.

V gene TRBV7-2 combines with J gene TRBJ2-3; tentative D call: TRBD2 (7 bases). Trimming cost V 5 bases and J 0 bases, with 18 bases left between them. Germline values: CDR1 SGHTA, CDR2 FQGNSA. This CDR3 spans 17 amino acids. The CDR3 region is CASSTPWRGLSTDTQYF. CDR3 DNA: TGTGCCAGCAGCACCCCCTGGCGGGGGCTTAGCACAGATACGCAGTATTTT.

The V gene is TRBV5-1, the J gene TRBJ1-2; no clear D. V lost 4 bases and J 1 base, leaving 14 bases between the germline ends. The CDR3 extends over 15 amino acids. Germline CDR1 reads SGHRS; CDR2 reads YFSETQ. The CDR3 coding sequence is TGCGCCAGCAGCAAGGAGGACGGTATTAACTATGGCTACACCTTC. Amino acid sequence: CASSKEDGINYGYTF.

Written as DNA, the CDR3 is TGTGCCAGCAGCCTGACAGCCACCGGGGAGCTGTTTTTT. Residues: CASSLTATGELFF. V gene TRBV7-6 combines with J gene TRBJ2-2, with D possibly TRBD1 on 5 matching bases. Germline V gene data show CDR1 as SGHVS and CDR2 as FNYEAQ. Trimming took 5 bases from V and 4 from J, leaving 8 bases between them. This CDR3 spans 13 amino acids.

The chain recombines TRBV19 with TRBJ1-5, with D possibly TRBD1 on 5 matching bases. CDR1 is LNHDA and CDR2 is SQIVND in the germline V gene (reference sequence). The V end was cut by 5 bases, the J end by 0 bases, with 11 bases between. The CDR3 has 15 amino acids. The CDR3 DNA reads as TGTGCCAGTAGTCCTCAGGGCCCTAGCAATCAGCCCCAGCATTTT. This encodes CASSPQGPSNQPQHF.

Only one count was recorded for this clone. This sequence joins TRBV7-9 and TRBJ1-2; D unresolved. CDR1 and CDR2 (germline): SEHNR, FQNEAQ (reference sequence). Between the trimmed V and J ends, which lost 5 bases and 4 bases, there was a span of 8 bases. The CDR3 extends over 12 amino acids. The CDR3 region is CASSIGSYGYTF. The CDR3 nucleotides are TGTGCCAGCAGCATCGGGAGCTATGGCTACACCTTC.

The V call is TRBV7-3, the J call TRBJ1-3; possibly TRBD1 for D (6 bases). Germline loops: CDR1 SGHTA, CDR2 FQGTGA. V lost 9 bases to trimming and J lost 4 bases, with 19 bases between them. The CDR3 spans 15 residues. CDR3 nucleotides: TGTGCCAGTTCCTTCCGGGGGGGCCCCGGAAACACCATATATTTT. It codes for CASSFRGGPGNTIYF.

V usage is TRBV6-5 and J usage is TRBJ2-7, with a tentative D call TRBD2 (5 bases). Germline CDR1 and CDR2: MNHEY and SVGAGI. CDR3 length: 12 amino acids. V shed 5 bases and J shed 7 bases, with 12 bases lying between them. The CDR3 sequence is CASSPVTGEQYF. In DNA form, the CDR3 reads TGTGCCAGCAGTCCCGTGACGGGGGAGCAGTACTTC.